What follows describes a single T cell receptor (beta chain). TCRdb's table, derived via immunoSEQ multiplex PCR, lists solely in-frame clones and lacks some. The sample shows 30,000 to 40,000 clones, roughly 79% of them seen only once. The sample belongs to a study of glioma-infiltrating T cells after dendritic cell vaccination. The trim removed 1 base at V and 1 base at J, leaving 18 bases unmatched. Germline CDR1 reads SGHDN; CDR2 reads FVKESK. The CDR3 loop spans 20 amino acids. None of the glioblastoma patients had an isocitrate dehydrogenase mutation. Source: blood, taken before dendritic cell vaccination. This sequence joins TRBV14 and TRBJ2-7, with 8 bases aligning to TRBD1. The receptor's source is a human donor with glioblastoma. CDR3 sequence (DNA): TGTGCCAGCAGCCAAGTAAGGACAGGGTGGAGGCCTGGGTTTTCCTACGAGCAGTACTTC. Its protein product is CASSQVRTGWRPGFSYEQYF.